This T cell receptor (beta chain) was identified during a study of blood T cells in healthy people across ages (dated by TCRdb to about 2015). About the study as a whole: In model experiments, template switching captured roughly one uniquely barcoded TCR beta cDNA molecule for every two T cells. Age-related changes in TCR beta repertoire diversity were measured in the study by deep sequencing normalized with unique cDNA molecular identifiers. Donors were grouped into four age groups: young (average 16 years), middle-aged (less than 40), aged (about 60) and long-lived (approximately 78). To avoid experimental bias, donors of different ages were randomly spread across the sequencing lanes. Two additional independent replicas of 1 million unique cDNA reads from the same blood draw were analyzed for two donors (one aged 18 to 29 and one aged 80 or older).

Libraries were prepared through 5' RACE. Reads for this sample came from an Illumina HiSeq 2500. A second PCR of roughly 7 to 11 cycles was performed with a sample-barcoded 5' primer and a J-beta primer mix. Each TCR beta cDNA molecule received a unique molecular identifier from a template-switch 5' adaptor carrying 12 random nucleotides. At least 2.5 million CDR3-containing paired-end reads were obtained from each sample. First-strand cDNA was synthesized from all RNA with the Mint cDNA synthesis kit, primed by a TRBC-specific oligonucleotide. All cDNA was treated with uracil-DNA glycosylase and then went through a first 18-cycle PCR with the universal primers M1SS and BC2_uni_R. The study's processing was this. Normalization of each sample was performed by random selection of 1 million high-quality reads, each carrying a distinct molecular identifier. Instead of being binned into consensus sequences, reads that shared molecular identifiers were thrown out. MiTCR, set to a Q25 quality threshold and the strictest error-elimination algorithm, was used for CDR3 identification, clonotype clustering and error correction. A nonparametric unseen species model with Euler transformation was used to estimate lower-bound total TCR beta diversity. The public reads were reanalyzed by TCRdb: fastp trimming at Q25, MiXCR alignment, in-frame beta chains only. CDR3 protein sequences are deduplicated, and each keeps its most common genes and DNA. For this entry, the V and J calls and clone size follow TCRdb and not the study's own pipeline. The sample profile shows 630,000 or so distinct CDR3 sequences; about 30% of them were found once. The leading ten clones occupy 15% of the sample.

The donors were roughly 40 Caucasian individuals from Russia, aged roughly 6 to 100 years, who were systemically healthy. Each donor gave 8 to 10 milliliters of peripheral blood, drawn into EDTA-treated Vacutainer tubes. PBMCs were isolated by Ficoll-Paque density-gradient centrifugation, with at least 7 million obtained per sample. Trizol reagent was used to extract total RNA from the PBMCs, yielding at least 5.5 micrograms per sample. The percentages of naive CD45RAhigh/CD27high T cells were determined by flow cytometry on a PBMC aliquot from every donor. What the research found in general, with its limitations: Because profiling used bulk unsorted PBMCs, naive and antigen-experienced compartments could not be compared conclusively. Because the CMV infection status of the donors was unknown, age-related changes in expanded clonotypes may potentially have been confounded. The long-lived group showed more naive CD4+ T cells, fewer expanded clones and increased TCR diversity than the aged group, suggesting age selection. The percentage of naive T cells measured by flow cytometry correlated strongly with observed TCR beta diversity. Estimates of total diversity based on one million sequenced T cells were regarded as lower bounds and as underestimates. Observed TCR beta diversity per million T cells fell roughly linearly with age, and a significant reduction was already apparent by age approximately 41.

For this clonotype: Its antigen is still unknown. No base qualities exist here, and no much larger clone lies one base off it.

This receptor was taken from a woman of 80 years or more in good health. Donor details come from another sample of the same person, matched by shared clones. Specimen: blood.

The DNA is TGCAGTGCTTTAACGGAGCTAGCCAAAAACATTCAGTACTTC. Its protein product is CSALTELAKNIQYF. The chain is assembled from TRBV20-1 and TRBJ2-4, with the D gene call left open. The CDR3 runs 14 amino acids, cysteine and phenylalanine included. The CDR3 DNA has 42 bases and is translated from base 1. CDR1 and CDR2, per the germline V gene (reference sequence), are DFQATT and SNEGSKA. V and J lose 5 bases and 0 bases, and a span of 11 bases separates them.